This TCR beta chain was observed in a study of Graves' ophthalmopathy and Graves' hyperthyroidism. Study summary: The study drew peripheral blood at initial diagnosis, before any treatment.

This clonotype was found many times. Antigen specificity is unknown. Whole-study results and caveats: Built on 13 signatures, a model told ophthalmopathy apart from stable hyperthyroidism with approximately 85% sensitivity and 81.08% specificity.

V lost 5 bases and J lost 2, with 12 bases in between. The CDR3 is made up of 14 amino acids. Germline lookup yields CDR1 LNHDA and CDR2 SQIVND (reference sequence). The diagnosis combined clinical symptoms, thyroxine, TRAb, thyroid ultrasound and orbital computed tomography scans. RNA transcripts provided the template for amplifying TCR beta CDR3 regions. Following a first-round RT-PCR that used HTBI primers, a second-round multiplex PCR was carried out. TCRdb itself ran the multiplex PCR reads through MiXCR, one entry per CDR3 protein. The sample includes under 350,000 distinct CDR3 sequences, around a sixth seen only once; the top ten take around 12%.

The TCR comes from an adult man with Graves' ophthalmopathy. The V gene is TRBV19, the J gene TRBJ1-2, with a tentative D call TRBD1 (5 bases). Sequences were obtained from peripheral blood. CDR3 DNA: TGTGCCAGTAGTCTAGGGGTCATCAACTATGGCTACACCTTC. Its translation is CASSLGVINYGYTF.